This T cell receptor beta chain was identified in a study of lung T cells in sarcoidosis with Löfgren's syndrome (dated by TCRdb to 2016 to 2017). As for the study more broadly: Sarcoidosis was characterized as a granulomatous disease that is mostly pulmonary, in which CD4+ T cells accumulate in bronchoalveolar lavage fluid. The repertoire analyses focused on Löfgren's syndrome patients.

TCRdb lists the instrument as Illumina MiSeq. TCRdb cleaned the public reads at Q25 with fastp, built clones with MiXCR and kept in-frame beta chains. A single entry per CDR3 protein holds the most common genes and DNA from its merged rows. Recorded for this sample are some 19,000 distinct CDR3 sequences; roughly 23% of them occurred a single time. The ten largest make up under 0.9% of the sample. The study profiled TCR repertoires of CD4+ T cells collected through bronchoalveolar lavage. The CDR3 sequence runs 14 residues, both termini included. The CDR3 DNA has 42 bases and is translated from base 1. CDR1 and CDR2, looked up from the germline V gene, are KGHDR and SFDVKD. Results and caveats for the whole study, not just this receptor: The study only suggested recognition of a sarcoidosis-associated antigen, and the antigen remained putative and unidentified. When alphabeta pairing was analyzed, TRAV12-1 tended to pair preferentially with TRBV2, and the resulting paired TCRs displayed CDR3 homology. Sharing of TRAV12-1 and TRBV2 CDR3 motifs among multiple Lofgren's syndrome patients was reported, suggesting public CD4+ TCR repertoires. TRAV12-1 and TRBV2 were reported as the most expanded V gene segments in Löfgren's syndrome patients compared with control subjects.

With regard to this clonotype: Its target antigen remains unknown. Since no conserved phenylalanine or tryptophan closes the CDR3, a read error is the likely cause.

The rearranged chain carries TRBV24-1 and TRBJ2-5; a tentative D match to TRBD1 spans 6 bases. This TCR derives from a human donor with sarcoidosis (Löfgren's syndrome or another form), or a control subject (not recorded which). What was sequenced was CD4+ T cells from bronchoalveolar lavage. The CDR3: CATSEGTWQGTQYL. Read as DNA, the sequence is TGTGCCACCAGTGAAGGGACATGGCAAGGGACCCAGTACCTC.